The 4 T cell receptor beta chains presented below share a single source sample, sequenced in a study of blood T cell repertoires in COVID-19. Profiled with immunoSEQ multiplex PCR; TCRdb holds only in-frame clones, not every one. In the table there are roughly 190,000 clones, approximately 90% of which are singletons. Sequencing used peripheral blood. The receptor source for this set is a middle-aged man with active or convalescent COVID-19.

The V call is TRBV7-8, the J call TRBJ2-7; 9 positions agree with TRBD1. This CDR3 is built from 14 residues. After removal of 2 bases from V and 5 bases from J, the junction contained 4 bases not matched to a gene. The germline V gene has CDR1 SGHVS and CDR2 FQNEAQ. CDR3 amino acids: CASSLPGQGNEQYF. DNA of the CDR3: TGTGCCAGCAGCTTACCGGGACAGGGTAACGAGCAGTACTTC.

CDR3 protein: CASSFAGQGTATARETQYF. The CDR3 bases are TGCGCCAGCAGCTTCGCGGGACAGGGTACAGCCACGGCACGGGAGACCCAGTACTTC. The V call is TRBV5-1, the J call TRBJ2-5; 9 nucleotides align to TRBD1. The germline V gene encodes CDR1 SGHRS and CDR2 YFSETQ. The junction had 19 bases not matched to a gene; V was cut back by 2 bases and J by 5 bases. The CDR3 length is 19 residues.

CDR3 bases: TGCGCCAGCAGCGCGATTCCGGGACTACTCAATGAGCAGTTCTTC. It is translated as CASSAIPGLLNEQFF. This sequence joins TRBV4-1 and TRBJ2-1; 7 positions match TRBD2. The CDR3 is 15 amino acids. Germline assignment: CDR1 MGHRA and CDR2 YSYEKL. The junction had 10 bases not matched to a gene; V was cut back by 5 bases and J by 6 bases.

The rearrangement joins TRBV6-5 to TRBJ2-7; perhaps TRBD1 as D (6 bases). Per the germline V gene, CDR1 is MNHEY and CDR2 is SVGAGI. Trimming shortened V by 4 bases and J by 5 bases, and 12 bases separated the two germline ends. The CDR3 sequence is 13 residues long. CDR3 sequence: CASSSWNRDEQYF. Here the CDR3 DNA reads TGTGCCAGCAGTTCGTGGAACAGGGACGAGCAGTACTTC.